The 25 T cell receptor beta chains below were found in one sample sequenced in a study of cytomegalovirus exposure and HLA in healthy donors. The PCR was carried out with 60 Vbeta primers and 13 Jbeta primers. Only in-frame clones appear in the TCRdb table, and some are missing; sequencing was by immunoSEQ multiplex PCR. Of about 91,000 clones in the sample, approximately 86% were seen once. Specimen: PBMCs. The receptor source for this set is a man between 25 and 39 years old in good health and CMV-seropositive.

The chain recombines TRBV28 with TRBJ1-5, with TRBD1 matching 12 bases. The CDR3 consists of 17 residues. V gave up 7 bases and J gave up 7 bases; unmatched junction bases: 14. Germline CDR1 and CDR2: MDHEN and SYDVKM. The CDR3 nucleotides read TGTGCCAGCATCAGTCCTAGGGACAGGGGGCTAGGCCAGCCCCAGCATTTT. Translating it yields CASISPRDRGLGQPQHF.

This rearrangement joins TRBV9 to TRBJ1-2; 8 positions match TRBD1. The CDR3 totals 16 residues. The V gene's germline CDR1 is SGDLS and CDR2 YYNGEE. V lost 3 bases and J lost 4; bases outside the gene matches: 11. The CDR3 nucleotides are TGTGCCAGCAGCGACGGACAGGGCATTGGTGGCTATGGCTACACCTTC. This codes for CASSDGQGIGGYGYTF.

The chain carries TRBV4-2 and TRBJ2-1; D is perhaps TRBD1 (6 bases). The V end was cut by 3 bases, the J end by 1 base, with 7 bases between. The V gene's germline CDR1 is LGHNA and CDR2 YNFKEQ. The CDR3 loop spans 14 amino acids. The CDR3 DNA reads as TGTGCCAGCAGCCAGGACAGATCCTACAATGAGCAGTTCTTC. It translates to CASSQDRSYNEQFF.

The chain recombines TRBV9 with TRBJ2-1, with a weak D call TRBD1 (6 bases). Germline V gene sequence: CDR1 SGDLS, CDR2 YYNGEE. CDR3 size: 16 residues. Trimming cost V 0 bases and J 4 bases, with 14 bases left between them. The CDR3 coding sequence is TGTGCCAGCAGCGTAGGAGGGACAACAGGATACAATGAGCAGTTCTTC. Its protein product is CASSVGGTTGYNEQFF.

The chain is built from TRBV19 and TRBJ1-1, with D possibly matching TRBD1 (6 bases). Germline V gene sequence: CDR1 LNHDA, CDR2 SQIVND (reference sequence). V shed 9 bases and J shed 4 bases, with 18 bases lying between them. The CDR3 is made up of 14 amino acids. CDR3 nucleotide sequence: TGTGCCAGCCGGAACAGGGAGTCGACCACTGAAGCTTTCTTT. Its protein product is CASRNRESTTEAFF.

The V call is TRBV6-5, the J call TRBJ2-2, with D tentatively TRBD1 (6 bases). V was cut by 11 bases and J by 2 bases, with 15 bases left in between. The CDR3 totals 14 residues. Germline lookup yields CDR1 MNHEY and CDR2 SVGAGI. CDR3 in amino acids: CAARGQFNTGELFF. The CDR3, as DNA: TGTGCCGCCCGAGGACAGTTCAACACCGGGGAGCTGTTTTTT.

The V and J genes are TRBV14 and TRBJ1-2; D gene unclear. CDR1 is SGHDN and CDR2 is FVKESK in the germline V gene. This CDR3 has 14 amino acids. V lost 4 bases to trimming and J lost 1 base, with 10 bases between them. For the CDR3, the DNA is TGTGCCAGCAGCCCCCCCGCGGGTAACTATGGCTACACCTTC. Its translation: CASSPPAGNYGYTF. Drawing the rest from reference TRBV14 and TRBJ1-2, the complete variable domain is EAGVTQFPSHSVIEKGQTVTLRCDPISGHDNLYWYRRVMGKEIKFLLHFVKESKQDESGMPNNRFLAERTGGTYSTLKVQPAELEDSGVYFCASSPPAGNYGYTFGSGTRLTVV.

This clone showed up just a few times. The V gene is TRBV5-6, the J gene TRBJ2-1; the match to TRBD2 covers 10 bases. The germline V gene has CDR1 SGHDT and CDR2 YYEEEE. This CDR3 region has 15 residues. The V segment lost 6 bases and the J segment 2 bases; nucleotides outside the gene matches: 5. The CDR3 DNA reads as TGTGCCAGCACCCCAGCGGGAGGGCCCTACAATGAGCAGTTCTTC. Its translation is CASTPAGGPYNEQFF.

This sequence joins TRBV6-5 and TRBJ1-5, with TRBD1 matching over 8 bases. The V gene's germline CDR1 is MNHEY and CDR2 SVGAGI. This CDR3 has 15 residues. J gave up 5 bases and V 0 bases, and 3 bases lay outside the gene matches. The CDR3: CASSYSQGADQPQHF. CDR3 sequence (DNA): TGTGCCAGCAGTTACTCCCAGGGGGCCGATCAGCCCCAGCATTTT.

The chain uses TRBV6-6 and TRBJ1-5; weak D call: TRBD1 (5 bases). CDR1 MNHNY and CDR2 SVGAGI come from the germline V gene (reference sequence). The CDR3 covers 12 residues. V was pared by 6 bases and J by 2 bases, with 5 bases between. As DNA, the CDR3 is TGTGCCAGCAGGACAGGCAATCAGCCCCAGCATTTT. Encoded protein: CASRTGNQPQHF.

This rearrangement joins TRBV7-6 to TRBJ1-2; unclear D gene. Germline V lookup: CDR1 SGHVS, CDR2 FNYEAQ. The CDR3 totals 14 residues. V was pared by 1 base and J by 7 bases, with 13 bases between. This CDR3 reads CASSLGREGSGYTF. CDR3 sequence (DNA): TGTGCCAGCAGCTTAGGCCGGGAGGGATCTGGCTACACCTTC.

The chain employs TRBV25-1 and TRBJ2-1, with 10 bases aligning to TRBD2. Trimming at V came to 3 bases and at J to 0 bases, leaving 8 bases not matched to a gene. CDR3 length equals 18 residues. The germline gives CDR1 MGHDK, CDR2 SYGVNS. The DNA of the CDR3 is TGTGCCAGCAGTGACCCCCGACTAGCGGGCCTCTCCTACAATGAGCAGTTCTTC. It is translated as CASSDPRLAGLSYNEQFF.

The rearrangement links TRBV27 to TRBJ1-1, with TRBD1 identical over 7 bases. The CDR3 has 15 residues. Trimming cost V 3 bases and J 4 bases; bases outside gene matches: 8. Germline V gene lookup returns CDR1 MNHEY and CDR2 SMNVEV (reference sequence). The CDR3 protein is CASSFSRGQVTEAFF. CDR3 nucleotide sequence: TGTGCCAGCAGTTTTAGTAGGGGGCAGGTCACTGAAGCTTTCTTT.

This CDR3 is CASSEALRQSEQYF. CDR3 nucleotides: TGTGCCAGCAGTGAAGCGCTTCGACAGAGCGAGCAGTACTTC. The rearrangement uses TRBV6-1 and TRBJ2-7, with TRBD1 as a possible D gene (5 bases). Germline loops: CDR1 MNHNS, CDR2 SASEGT. V dropped 0 bases and J dropped 6 bases, with 12 bases sitting between them. The CDR3 consists of 14 residues.

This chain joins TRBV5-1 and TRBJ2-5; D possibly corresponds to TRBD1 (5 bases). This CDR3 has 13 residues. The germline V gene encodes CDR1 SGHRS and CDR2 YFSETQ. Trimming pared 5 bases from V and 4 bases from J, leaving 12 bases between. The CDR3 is CASRFTGLETQYF. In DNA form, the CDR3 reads TGCGCCAGCAGATTTACAGGTCTAGAGACCCAGTACTTC.

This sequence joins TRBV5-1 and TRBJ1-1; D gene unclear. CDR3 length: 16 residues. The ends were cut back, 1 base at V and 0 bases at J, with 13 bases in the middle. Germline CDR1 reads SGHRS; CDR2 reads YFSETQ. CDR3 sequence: CASSLRVRVMNTEAFF. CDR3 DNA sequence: TGCGCCAGCAGCTTGCGTGTACGGGTAATGAACACTGAAGCTTTCTTT.

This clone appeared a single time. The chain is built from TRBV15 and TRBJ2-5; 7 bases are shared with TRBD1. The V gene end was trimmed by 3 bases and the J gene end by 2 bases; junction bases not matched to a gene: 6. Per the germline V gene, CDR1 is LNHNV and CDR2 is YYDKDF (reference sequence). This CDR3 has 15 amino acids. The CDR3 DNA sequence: TGTGCCACCAGCAGGGGGAGCAGGGGGCAAGAGACCCAGTACTTC. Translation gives CATSRGSRGQETQYF.

The CDR3 region has the DNA TGTGCCAGCAGCCTAAACCCGGGATCACCCCTCCACTTT. Translation gives CASSLNPGSPLHF. The chain has TRBV9 and TRBJ1-6; D is ambiguous. The CDR3 sequence is 13 residues long. V was trimmed by 4 bases and J by 10 bases, leaving 12 bases between them. The germline gives CDR1 SGDLS, CDR2 YYNGEE.

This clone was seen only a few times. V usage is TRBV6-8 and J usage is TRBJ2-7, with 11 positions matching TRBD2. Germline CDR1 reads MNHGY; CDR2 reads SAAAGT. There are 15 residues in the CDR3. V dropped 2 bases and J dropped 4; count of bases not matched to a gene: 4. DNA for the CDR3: TGTGCCAGCAGTTACCTTGGGACTAGCGGATACGAGCAGTACTTC. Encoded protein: CASSYLGTSGYEQYF.

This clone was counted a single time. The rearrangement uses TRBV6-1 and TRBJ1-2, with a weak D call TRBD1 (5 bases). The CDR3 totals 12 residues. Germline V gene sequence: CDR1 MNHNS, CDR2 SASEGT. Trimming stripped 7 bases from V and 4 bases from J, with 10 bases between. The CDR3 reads CASTQGGYGYTF. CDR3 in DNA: TGTGCCAGCACCCAGGGAGGCTATGGCTACACCTTC.

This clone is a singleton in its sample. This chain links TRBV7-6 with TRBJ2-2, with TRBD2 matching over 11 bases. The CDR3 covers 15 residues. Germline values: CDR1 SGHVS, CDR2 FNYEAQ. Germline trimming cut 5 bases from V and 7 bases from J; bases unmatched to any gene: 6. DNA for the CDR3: TGTGCCAGCAGCCTCGGACTAGCGGGCCTCGGGGAGCTGTTTTTT. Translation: CASSLGLAGLGELFF.

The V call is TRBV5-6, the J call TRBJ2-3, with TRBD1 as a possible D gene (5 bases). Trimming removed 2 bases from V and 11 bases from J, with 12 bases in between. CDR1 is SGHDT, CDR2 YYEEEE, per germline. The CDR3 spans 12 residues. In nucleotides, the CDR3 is TGTGCCAGCAGCTTACAGGCAGGCGGGCAGTATTTT. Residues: CASSLQAGGQYF.

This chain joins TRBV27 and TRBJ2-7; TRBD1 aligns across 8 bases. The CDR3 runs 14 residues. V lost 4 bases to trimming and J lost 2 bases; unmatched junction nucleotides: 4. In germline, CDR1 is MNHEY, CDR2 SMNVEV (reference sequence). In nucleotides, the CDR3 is TGTGCCAGCAGTTCGACAGGGGTCCCCTACGAGCAGTACTTC. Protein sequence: CASSSTGVPYEQYF.

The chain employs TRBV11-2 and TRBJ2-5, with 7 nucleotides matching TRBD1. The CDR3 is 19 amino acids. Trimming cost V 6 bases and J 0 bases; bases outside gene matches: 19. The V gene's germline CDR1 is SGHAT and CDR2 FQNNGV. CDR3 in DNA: TGTGCCAGCAGACCCAATTGGGGCAGGGGGACGAGGAACCAAGAGACCCAGTACTTC. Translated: CASRPNWGRGTRNQETQYF.

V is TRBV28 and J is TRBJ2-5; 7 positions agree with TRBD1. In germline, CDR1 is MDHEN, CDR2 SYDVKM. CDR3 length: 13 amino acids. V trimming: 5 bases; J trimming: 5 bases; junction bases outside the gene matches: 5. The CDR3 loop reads CASSDQGEETQYF. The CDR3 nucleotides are TGTGCCAGCAGTGACCAGGGGGAGGAGACCCAGTACTTC. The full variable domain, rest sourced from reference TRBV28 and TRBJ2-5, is DVKVTQSSRYLVKRTGEKVFLECVQDMDHENMFWYRQDPGLGLRLIYFSYDVKMKEKGDIPEGYSVSREKKERFSLILESASTNQTSMYLCASSDQGEETQYFGPGTRLLVL.